Each of the 4 T cell receptor beta chains below was sequenced from the same sample in a study of blood T cell repertoires in COVID-19 (dated by TCRdb to about 2020). Libraries were prepared through the immunoSEQ multiplex PCR assay. The clones in this table, taken by TCRdb from immuneACCESS, are in-frame only. Not every clone is retained; where verified, under half of the shortfall comes from an unresolved V gene, and the cause of the rest is unknown. This sample is represented by 200,000 to 250,000 clones; 80% to 90% of them were singletons. Clones ranked in the top ten supply 6.5% to 8.5% of the sample. The source material was peripheral blood. The receptors shown here come from a woman older than 75 with COVID-19, enrolled during active disease.

The rearrangement joins TRBV6-2 or TRBV6-3 to TRBJ2-7, with 8 bases matching TRBD2. The CDR3 covers 15 residues. The trim removed 5 bases at V and 3 bases at J, leaving 9 bases unmatched. Per the germline V gene, CDR1 is MNHEY and CDR2 is SVGEGT. For the CDR3, the DNA is TGTGCCAGCAGTGACCCGGGACTAGGAGTCTACGAGCAGTACTTC. Its translation: CASSDPGLGVYEQYF.

This clone was seen a few times. The chain combines TRBV7-8 with TRBJ1-1, with TRBD1 identical over 9 bases. The CDR3 extends over 15 amino acids. V shed 2 bases and J 5 bases; nucleotides not matched to a gene: 6. The germline CDR1 and CDR2 sequences are SGHVS and FQNEAQ. The CDR3 sequence is CASSLYTGGGTEAFF. The CDR3 coding sequence is TGTGCCAGCAGCTTATACACAGGGGGCGGGACTGAAGCTTTCTTT.

About this clone: This same CDR3 is encoded by further DNA sequences in the sample. V and J are TRBV7-3 and TRBJ1-1, with 7 nucleotides matching TRBD1. The CDR3 has 14 residues. Germline V gene sequence: CDR1 SGHTA, CDR2 FQGTGA. The V gene end was trimmed by 3 bases and the J gene end by 1 base; junction bases not matched to a gene: 2. The CDR3 DNA is TGTGCCAGCAGCTTGACAGGGAGGAACACTGAAGCTTTCTTT. Protein: CASSLTGRNTEAFF.

The table lists this clone with a count of one. This chain joins TRBV27 and TRBJ2-1; 8 bases line up with TRBD2. V was pared by 5 bases and J by 4 bases, with 10 bases of the junction left unmatched. The CDR3 has 16 amino acids. In germline, CDR1 is MNHEY, CDR2 SMNVEV (reference sequence). The CDR3 spells CASSPLGGRQYNEQFF. The CDR3 DNA is TGTGCCAGCAGTCCCCTGGGCGGGAGGCAATACAATGAGCAGTTCTTC.